This T cell receptor (beta chain) comes out of a study of OX40 agonist ivuxolimab in advanced cancers. Study background: Approximately 40% of patients had received prior checkpoint inhibitor therapy.

General study points: In the expanded peripheral T cells, antigen specificity was never determined.

Concerning this clone itself: Antigen unknown.

In germline, CDR1 is SNHLY, CDR2 FYNNEI. V lost 5 bases, J lost 7 bases, and 14 bases lay in between. CDR3 length: 13 residues. Profiled with immunoSEQ multiplex PCR; TCRdb holds only in-frame clones, not every one. The table shows roughly 66,000 clones, with 65% to 90% occurring only once. The sequencing used CD4+ or CD8+ T cells sorted from blood, collected in a trial of the OX40 agonist ivuxolimab. The TCR comes from an adult with an advanced solid tumor such as melanoma, head and neck, liver or kidney cancer. The chain couples TRBV2 to TRBJ1-2, with D tentatively TRBD1 (6 bases). The CDR3: CASSRVQGSGYTF. CDR3 coding DNA: TGTGCCAGCAGTCGTGTTCAGGGGAGTGGCTACACCTTC.